This TCR beta chain was captured in a study of beta chain features in type 1 diabetes. Each of the CD4+ naive, central memory, regulatory and stem cell-like memory populations was sorted via CD45RO/CCR7/CD25/CD127/CD95/CD27. Germline V CDR1 and CDR2: SGHAT, FQNNGV. V lost 4 bases, J lost 10 bases, and 15 bases lay in between. The CDR3 runs to 13 residues. The authors reverse transcribed all of the isolated RNA, so sequencing captured expressed TCRB transcripts. Clones were read by immunoSEQ multiplex PCR, and TCRdb kept only the in-frame ones, dropping some. Counted here are 400,000 to 600,000 clones, roughly 31% occurring once; the ten biggest clones make up almost 0.065%.

The sequenced material came from naive CD4+ T cells from blood. The chain recombines TRBV11-2 with TRBJ2-3; TRBD2 is a possible D gene (5 bases). This clonotype was obtained from a man between 18 and 35 years old in good health. CDR3 residues: CASSSLDFPSQYF. In nucleotides, the CDR3 is TGTGCCAGCAGCTCGTTGGACTTCCCCTCGCAGTATTTT.